This TCR beta chain originates from a study of shared clonotypes between healthy human individuals. Study context: For every donor, three CD4 naive, three CD4 memory, two CD8 naive and one CD8 memory plates were used.

The CDR3 has 16 residues. The V segment lost 2 bases and the J segment 10 bases; nucleotides outside the gene matches: 12. CDR1 and CDR2 from the germline V gene are MNHEY and SMNVEV (reference sequence). Naive CD8 cells were CD45RO-negative, positively selected for CCR7, excluding terminally differentiated effector memory CD45RA+ cells. The method was immunoSEQ multiplex PCR; TCRdb's version includes in-frame clones alone and lacks a portion of them. The sample has some 2,100,000 clones; approximately 94% are singletons. The TCR sequence derives from a man between 18 and 35 years old in good health. Some clones in this sample may be carry-over from other donors' samples. Sequenced material: naive CD8+ T cells from PBMCs. V usage is TRBV27 and J usage is TRBJ2-1; 9 bases map to TRBD2. The DNA of the CDR3 is TGTGCCAGCAGTTTAGTCAGGGTTAGCGGGAGCGGGGAGCAGTTCTTC. It yields the protein CASSLVRVSGSGEQFF.